This entry lists 26 T cell receptor beta chains sequenced from one sample in a study of T cell changes during pregnancy in multiple sclerosis. Using immunoSEQ multiplex PCR, the repertoire was profiled, and TCRdb retains in-frame clones only, with some absent. The sample records around 30,000 clones, 80% to 90% being singletons. The specimen was CD8+ T cells from peripheral blood mononuclear cells, collected in the second trimester of pregnancy. Receptors originate from a female donor with multiple sclerosis, enrolled in a pregnancy study.

The chain combines TRBV4-2 with TRBJ2-3; maybe TRBD2 (6 bases). Per the germline V gene, CDR1 is LGHNA and CDR2 is YNFKEQ. V lost 4 bases and J lost 6, with 14 bases in between. This CDR3 contains 14 residues. CDR3 loop: CASSPTSGVDTQYF. The CDR3 coding sequence is TGTGCCAGCAGCCCTACCTCGGGAGTGGATACGCAGTATTTT.

This clone rates as medium-sized. CDR3 coding DNA: TGTGCCAGCAGCTTCTGGGGCGGGGCTCAAGATGAGCAGTTCTTC. Residues: CASSFWGGAQDEQFF. The chain joins TRBV11-2 to TRBJ2-1; tentative D call: TRBD2 (6 bases). The V gene lost 3 bases and the J gene lost 8 bases, with 17 bases spanning the gap. The germline CDR1 and CDR2 sequences are SGHAT and FQNNGV. The length of the CDR3 is 15 residues.

The chain couples TRBV7-9 to TRBJ2-1; 9 nucleotides agree with TRBD2. CDR1 and CDR2 from the germline V gene are SEHNR and FQNEAQ (reference sequence). Trimming took 3 bases from V and 6 from J; bases not matched to a gene: 3. The CDR3 loop spans 14 amino acids. CDR3 nucleotides: TGTGCCAGCAGCTTGGTAGCGGGAGTCAATGAGCAGTTCTTC. This encodes CASSLVAGVNEQFF. Full variable domain (missing parts from reference TRBV7-9 and TRBJ2-1): DTGVSQNPRHKITKRGQNVTFRCDPISEHNRLYWYRQTLGQGPEFLTYFQNEAQLEKSRLLSDRFSAERPKGSFSTLEIQRTEQGDSAMYLCASSLVAGVNEQFFGPGTRLTVL.

This clone was picked up one time. The CDR3 bases are TGCGCCAGCAGCTTGGATAGGGGGCGCCGAGAGACCCAGTACTTC. Its translation is CASSLDRGRRETQYF. This chain joins TRBV5-1 and TRBJ2-5; TRBD1 aligns across 7 bases. Germline CDR1 and CDR2: SGHRS and YFSETQ. This CDR3 comprises 15 residues. J was trimmed by 4 bases and V by 0 bases; bases with no gene match: 6.

The chain has TRBV28 and TRBJ2-3, with 8 positions matching TRBD1. J was trimmed by 1 base and V by 1 base; bases with no gene match: 1. The CDR3 consists of 15 residues. Germline V gene data show CDR1 as MDHEN and CDR2 as SYDVKM. CDR3 sequence: CASSLLGQGTDTQYF. The DNA of the CDR3 is TGTGCCAGCAGTTTATTGGGACAGGGCACAGATACGCAGTATTTT.

The J gene is TRBJ1-2, the V gene TRBV10-3; TRBD1 agrees at 8 bases. After removal of 10 bases from V and 0 bases from J, the junction contained 10 bases not matched to a gene. Germline CDR1 ENHRY, CDR2 SYGVKD. The CDR3 loop spans 15 amino acids. This chain's CDR3 is CASLDRAEPNYGYTF. Here the CDR3 DNA reads TGTGCCAGCTTGGACAGGGCGGAACCTAACTATGGCTACACCTTC.

This clone turned up a few times. The chain carries TRBV29-1 and TRBJ2-7; 12 nucleotides agree with TRBD2. The CDR3 loop spans 13 amino acids. Per germline, CDR1 SQVTM and CDR2 ANQGSEA. V shed 5 bases and J 4 bases; nucleotides not matched to a gene: 3. CDR3 sequence (DNA): TGCAGCGTTAGGACTAGCGGGATATACGAGCAGTACTTC. Its protein is CSVRTSGIYEQYF.

This chain uses TRBV6-6 with TRBJ2-7; TRBD2 aligns across 15 bases. Germline CDR1 MNHNY, CDR2 SVGAGI (reference sequence). This CDR3 is built from 15 residues. Losses at the gene ends were 6 bases for V and 4 bases for J; bases not matched to a gene: 4. The CDR3 DNA reads TGTGCCAGCAGGGGGGGGACTAGCGGGAGGTACGAGCAGTACTTC. Amino acids: CASRGGTSGRYEQYF.

The chain has TRBV7-9 and TRBJ1-2, with 8 positions matching TRBD1. The CDR3 has 15 residues. Germline trimming cut 6 bases from V and 1 base from J; bases unmatched to any gene: 7. Germline lookup yields CDR1 SEHNR and CDR2 FQNEAQ (reference sequence). CDR3 protein: CASRLTGGINYGYTF. The CDR3, as DNA: TGTGCCAGCAGACTAACAGGGGGGATTAACTATGGCTACACCTTC.

The V call is TRBV28, the J call TRBJ2-1, with TRBD2 identical over 8 bases. Unmatched junction bases numbered 12, after V lost 5 bases and J lost 9 bases. This CDR3 spans 15 amino acids. The germline V gene has CDR1 MDHEN and CDR2 SYDVKM. The CDR3 sequence is CASSLGQREQVEQFF. The CDR3, as DNA: TGTGCCAGCAGTCTGGGCCAGCGGGAGCAGGTTGAGCAGTTCTTC.

V and J are TRBV2 and TRBJ2-7, with D possibly being TRBD2 (6 bases). The germline V gene encodes CDR1 SNHLY and CDR2 FYNNEI. The CDR3 has 14 amino acids. The V end was cut by 1 base, the J end by 2 bases, with 9 bases between. CDR3 DNA sequence: TGTGCCAGCAGTGAAGACGGGGGTGCCTACGAGCAGTACTTC. Translated: CASSEDGGAYEQYF.

This clone appeared once. The genes are TRBV27 and TRBJ2-2, with a weak D call TRBD1 (6 bases). V lost 6 bases, J lost 4 bases, and 15 bases lay in between. The germline gives CDR1 MNHEY, CDR2 SMNVEV (reference sequence). The length of the CDR3 is 15 residues. Here the CDR3 DNA reads TGTGCCAGCAGCTGGGCCAGGGGTGGCACCGGGGAGCTGTTTTTT. Translated, it gives CASSWARGGTGELFF.

V gene TRBV5-1 combines with J gene TRBJ1-6, with TRBD1 matching over 9 bases. The CDR3 runs 15 residues. CDR1 and CDR2 from the germline V gene are SGHRS and YFSETQ. V lost 0 bases, J lost 8 bases, and 3 bases stayed unmatched. The CDR3 reads CASSLDRGLYSPLHF. The CDR3 region has the DNA TGCGCCAGCAGCTTGGACAGGGGGCTGTATTCACCCCTCCACTTT.

This rearrangement joins TRBV27 to TRBJ2-5; 7 nucleotides line up with TRBD1. The CDR3 consists of 14 residues. Germline CDR1 and CDR2: MNHEY and SMNVEV (reference sequence). V gave up 3 bases and J gave up 5 bases; unmatched junction bases: 6. In nucleotides, the CDR3 is TGTGCCAGCAGTTTCGGACAGGCTGGGGAGACCCAGTACTTC. This gives the protein CASSFGQAGETQYF.

This chain links TRBV28 with TRBJ2-4; 11 nucleotides agree with TRBD1. The ends lost 8 bases at V and 3 bases at J; junction bases unmatched: 15. The CDR3 is 18 residues long. From germline, CDR1 is MDHEN and CDR2 SYDVKM. The CDR3 sequence is CASLTLLPGQGVKNIQYF. The CDR3 DNA sequence: TGTGCCAGCCTTACTCTCCTTCCGGGACAGGGGGTCAAAAACATTCAGTACTTC.

V and J are TRBV27 and TRBJ2-7; 9 nucleotides align to TRBD1. J gave up 3 bases and V 6 bases, and 12 bases lay outside the gene matches. The CDR3 sequence is 16 residues long. CDR1 is MNHEY, CDR2 SMNVEV, per germline (reference sequence). The CDR3 nucleotides read TGTGCCAGCAGAGGGACAGGGTCCGCACGGGACTACGAGCAGTACTTC. Translating gives CASRGTGSARDYEQYF.

This chain uses TRBV30 with TRBJ2-7, with D possibly being TRBD2 (7 bases). The CDR3 has 15 residues. The V gene's germline CDR1 is GTSNPN and CDR2 SVGIG (reference sequence). Between the trimmed V and J ends, which lost 0 bases and 5 bases, there was a span of 17 bases. The chain's CDR3 is CAWSVLAGANDEQYF. The CDR3 DNA reads as TGTGCCTGGAGTGTACTGGCGGGGGCTAACGACGAGCAGTACTTC.

The V gene is TRBV7-9, the J gene TRBJ2-1; weak D call: TRBD2 (6 bases). V dropped 5 bases and J dropped 2 bases, with 16 bases sitting between them. The CDR3 contains 16 residues. The germline V gene has CDR1 SEHNR and CDR2 FQNEAQ (reference sequence). CDR3 bases: TGTGCCAGCAGCCTACTCGCGGGGTTTACCTACAATGAGCAGTTCTTC. Translating gives CASSLLAGFTYNEQFF.

The J gene is TRBJ1-2, the V gene TRBV29-1; TRBD1 matches at 10 bases. Germline-derived CDR1 and CDR2 are SQVTM and ANQGSEA. V gave up 7 bases and J gave up 8 bases; unmatched junction bases: 7. The CDR3 covers 12 residues. The DNA for the CDR3 is TGCAGCGATCGGACAGGGGGAGGGGGCTACACCTTC. Its translation: CSDRTGGGGYTF.

This rearrangement joins TRBV29-1 to TRBJ2-1, with TRBD2 as a possible D gene (6 bases). V was trimmed by 6 bases and J by 4 bases, leaving 10 bases between them. The CDR3 totals 12 residues. CDR1 and CDR2 (germline): SQVTM, ANQGSEA. CDR3 residues: CSVEGRYNEQFF. In nucleotides, the CDR3 is TGCAGCGTGGAGGGACGGTACAATGAGCAGTTCTTC.

The CDR3 DNA is TGTGCCAGCAGCTTAGCGGCAGGCACCTCCTACGAGCAGTACTTC. This encodes CASSLAAGTSYEQYF. This chain joins TRBV7-6 and TRBJ2-7; no reliable D call. The V end lost 0 bases, the J end lost 0 bases, and 9 bases lay between the germline ends. Per the germline V gene, CDR1 is SGHVS and CDR2 is FNYEAQ. CDR3 length equals 15 residues.

The chain is built from TRBV5-1 and TRBJ2-7, with D possibly matching TRBD1 (5 bases). The CDR3 length is 16 residues. In germline, CDR1 is SGHRS, CDR2 YFSETQ. Trimming pared 0 bases from V and 6 bases from J, leaving 19 bases between. DNA for the CDR3: TGCGCCAGCAGCTTGGATTTAGACAGCAGAGCCCGCGAGCAGTACTTC. Translated: CASSLDLDSRAREQYF.

The rearrangement uses TRBV7-9 and TRBJ2-3; TRBD1 aligns across 9 bases. Germline V gene data show CDR1 as SEHNR and CDR2 as FQNEAQ (reference sequence). Losses at the gene ends were 5 bases for V and 1 base for J; bases not matched to a gene: 4. CDR3 size: 15 residues. CDR3 bases: TGTGCCAGCAGCACAAGGACAGGGGGCACAGATACGCAGTATTTT. Protein: CASSTRTGGTDTQYF.

V gene TRBV5-4 combines with J gene TRBJ2-7, with a possible D match to TRBD2 (6 bases). V was shortened by 2 bases and J by 2 bases, with 11 bases between the two germline ends. This CDR3 spans 14 amino acids. The germline V gene encodes CDR1 SGHNT and CDR2 YYREEE (reference sequence). The CDR3 region is CASSFRRGAYEQYF. The CDR3 bases are TGTGCCAGCAGCTTTAGGCGGGGAGCCTACGAGCAGTACTTC.

The rearrangement links TRBV6-6 to TRBJ2-7, with D uncertain. CDR3 length: 12 amino acids. Deletions cut 10 bases from V and 3 bases from J, with 13 bases between. Germline lookup yields CDR1 MNHNY and CDR2 SVGAGI (reference sequence). The CDR3 DNA follows: TGTGCCACCAGGAGTAGTTACTACGAGCAGTACTTC. Translation: CATRSSYYEQYF.

In this sample, this clone turned up a few times. The V call is TRBV6-1, the J call TRBJ1-1; 7 bases align to TRBD1. The trim removed 3 bases at V and 4 bases at J, leaving 2 bases unmatched. The germline CDR1 and CDR2 sequences are MNHNS and SASEGT. The CDR3 covers 13 residues. CDR3 DNA sequence: TGTGCCAGCAGTGAGGGGGACAGCACTGAAGCTTTCTTT. Amino acid sequence: CASSEGDSTEAFF.